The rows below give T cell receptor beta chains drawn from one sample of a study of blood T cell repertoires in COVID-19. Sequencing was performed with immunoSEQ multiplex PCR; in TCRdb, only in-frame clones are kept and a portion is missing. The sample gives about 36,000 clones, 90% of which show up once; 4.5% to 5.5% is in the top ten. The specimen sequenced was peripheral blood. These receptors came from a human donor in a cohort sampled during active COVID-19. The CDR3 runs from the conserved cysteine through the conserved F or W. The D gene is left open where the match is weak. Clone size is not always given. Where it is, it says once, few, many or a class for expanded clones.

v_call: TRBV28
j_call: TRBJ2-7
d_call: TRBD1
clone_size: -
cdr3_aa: CASRLQGATDEQYF
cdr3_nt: TGTGCCAGCAGGTTACAGGGGGCCACCGACGAGCAGTACTTC

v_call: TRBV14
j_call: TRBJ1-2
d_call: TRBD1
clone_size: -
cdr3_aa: CASSPRQGTSYGYTF
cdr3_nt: TGTGCCAGCAGCCCTCGACAGGGAACATCATATGGCTACACCTTC

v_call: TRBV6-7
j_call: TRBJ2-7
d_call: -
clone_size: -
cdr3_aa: CASTELVPEQYF
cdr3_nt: TGTGCCAGCACCGAACTAGTTCCCGAGCAGTACTTC

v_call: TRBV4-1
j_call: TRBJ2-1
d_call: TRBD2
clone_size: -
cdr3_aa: CASSQDRSLAGGSDEQFF
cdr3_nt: TGCGCCAGCAGCCAAGATCGGAGCCTAGCGGGAGGTAGTGATGAGCAGTTCTTC

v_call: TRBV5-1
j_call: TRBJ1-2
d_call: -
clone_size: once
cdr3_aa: CASSAISSLAGYTF
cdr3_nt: TGCGCCAGCAGCGCCATTAGCAGTTTAGCGGGCTACACCTTC

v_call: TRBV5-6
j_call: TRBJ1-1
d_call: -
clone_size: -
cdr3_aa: CASSFLVSGNLNTEAFF
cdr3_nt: TGTGCCAGCAGCTTTTTGGTGTCAGGGAACTTGAACACTGAAGCTTTCTTT

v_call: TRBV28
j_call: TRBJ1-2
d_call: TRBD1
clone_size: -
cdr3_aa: CASSSPGQGHYGYTF
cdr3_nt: TGTGCCAGCAGTTCACCGGGACAGGGACACTATGGCTACACCTTC

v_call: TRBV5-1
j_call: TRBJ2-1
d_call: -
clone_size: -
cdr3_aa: CASSLDSSYNEQFF
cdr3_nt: TGCGCCAGCAGCTTGGATAGCTCCTACAATGAGCAGTTCTTC

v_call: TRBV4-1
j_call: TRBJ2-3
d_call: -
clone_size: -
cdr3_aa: CASSQVAGFGTDTQYF
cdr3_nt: TGCGCCAGCAGCCAAGTGGCGGGGTTCGGCACAGATACGCAGTATTTT

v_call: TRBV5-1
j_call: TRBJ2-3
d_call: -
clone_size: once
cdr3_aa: CASSWMTGTDTQYF
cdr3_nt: TGCGCCAGCAGCTGGATGACAGGCACAGATACGCAGTATTTT

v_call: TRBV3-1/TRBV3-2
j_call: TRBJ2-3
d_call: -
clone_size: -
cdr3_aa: CASSQRVHTDTQYF
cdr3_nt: TGTGCCAGCAGCCAGCGGGTGCACACAGATACGCAGTATTTT

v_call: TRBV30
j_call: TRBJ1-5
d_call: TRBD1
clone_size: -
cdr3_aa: CAWSVAGQHRNQPQHF
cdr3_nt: TGTGCCTGGAGTGTGGCGGGACAGCATCGCAATCAGCCCCAGCATTTT

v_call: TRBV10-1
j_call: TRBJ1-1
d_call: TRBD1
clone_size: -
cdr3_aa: CASTRRTGDKQNTEAFF
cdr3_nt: TGCGCCAGCACCCGAAGGACAGGGGACAAACAGAACACTGAAGCTTTCTTT

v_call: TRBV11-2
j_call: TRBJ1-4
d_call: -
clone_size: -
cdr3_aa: CASSARTTTTNEKLFF
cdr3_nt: TGTGCCAGCAGCGCGCGGACAACCACAACTAATGAAAAACTGTTTTTT

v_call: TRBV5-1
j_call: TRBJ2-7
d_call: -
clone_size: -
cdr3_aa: CASSPTTGTRYEQYF
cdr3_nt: TGCGCCAGCAGTCCGACCACCGGGACACGGTACGAGCAGTACTTC

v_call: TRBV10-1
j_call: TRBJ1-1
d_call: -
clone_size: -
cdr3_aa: CASRPDRMAEAFF
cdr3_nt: TGCGCCAGCAGGCCCGACAGGATGGCTGAAGCTTTCTTT